The 13 T cell receptor beta chains below were found in one sample sequenced in a study of human T cells and chemical hapten exposure. Time point described: patch test 3, about 24 weeks after DPC sensitization. Treatment indicated: therapeutic diphenylcyclopropenone sensitization with weekly scalp DPC. TCRdb analysed the RACE reads with MiXCR anew, one entry per CDR3 protein. The repertoire has 150,000 to 200,000 distinct CDR3 sequences, around 25% of them found once; the top ten carry about 2.3%. This specimen was whole blood, taken in connection with sensitization to the hapten diphenylcyclopropenone (DPC). The receptors come from a middle-aged woman with alopecia areata. Some clones in this sample may be carry-over from other donors' samples.

V usage is TRBV20-1 and J usage is TRBJ2-7; D is undetermined. The V gene's germline CDR1 is DFQATT and CDR2 SNEGSKA (reference sequence). Trimming shortened V by 5 bases and J by 0 bases, and 8 bases separated the two germline ends. CDR3 length equals 12 residues. The CDR3 sequence is CSAPLRSYEQYF. CDR3 DNA sequence: TGCAGTGCTCCCTTACGCTCCTACGAGCAGTACTTC.

The sample holds one count of this clonotype. The chain recombines TRBV7-9 with TRBJ1-2; 8 nucleotides line up with TRBD1. CDR3 length equals 14 residues. CDR1 and CDR2 from the germline V gene are SEHNR and FQNEAQ (reference sequence). The junction had 6 bases not matched to a gene; V was cut back by 5 bases and J by 4 bases. CDR3: CASSPDRGGYGYTF. CDR3 nucleotides: TGTGCCAGCAGCCCAGACAGGGGCGGCTATGGCTACACCTTC.

This clonotype has more than one count but fewer than ten. The rearrangement joins TRBV4-1 to TRBJ2-7; unclear D gene. Looked up from germline, CDR1 is MGHRA and CDR2 is YSYEKL. The CDR3 runs to 12 residues. Trimming pared 4 bases from V and 6 bases from J, leaving 10 bases between. CDR3 loop: CASSRTRAEQYF. The CDR3 DNA sequence: TGCGCCAGCAGCCGTACCCGTGCCGAGCAGTACTTC.

This clonotype showed up many times. This chain connects TRBV5-5 to TRBJ2-7, with 9 nucleotides matching TRBD1. Germline V gives CDR1 SGHKS, CDR2 YYEKEE (reference sequence). The CDR3 has 12 residues. V shed 3 bases, J shed 5 bases, and the junction held 0 bases outside the gene matches. CDR3 protein: CASSWTGDEQYF. CDR3 sequence (DNA): TGTGCCAGCAGCTGGACAGGGGACGAGCAGTACTTC.

This clonotype occurred a few times. The chain combines TRBV2 with TRBJ2-1; D is unclear. The CDR3 covers 11 residues. Germline-derived CDR1 and CDR2 are SNHLY and FYNNEI. V was shortened by 4 bases and J by 7 bases, with 5 bases between the two germline ends. The CDR3 protein is CASSVTNEQFF. Here the CDR3 DNA reads TGTGCCAGCAGTGTCACGAATGAGCAGTTCTTC.

The CDR3 DNA sequence: TGTGCCAGCAGCTCCTTGACTAGCGGGAAGGCCTACGAGCAGTACTTC. This translates into CASSSLTSGKAYEQYF. The chain links TRBV7-9 to TRBJ2-7; TRBD2 matches 11 bases. The V gene's germline CDR1 is SEHNR and CDR2 FQNEAQ (reference sequence). CDR3 size: 16 residues. J lost 2 bases, V lost 4 bases, and 7 bases had no gene match.

V gene TRBV5-6 combines with J gene TRBJ2-4; D remains ambiguous. The germline CDR1 and CDR2 sequences are SGHDT and YYEEEE. The ends were cut back, 0 bases at V and 7 bases at J, with 14 bases in the middle. This CDR3 spans 15 amino acids. CDR3 DNA: TGTGCCAGCAGCTTGGGAGGTCTTGGAGTGAACATTCAGTACTTC. It yields the protein CASSLGGLGVNIQYF.

This clonotype was counted a few times. V usage is TRBV6-6 and J usage is TRBJ1-5, with D unresolved. Germline V gene sequence: CDR1 MNHNY, CDR2 SVGAGI (reference sequence). The CDR3 has 14 residues. Trimming shortened V by 2 bases and J by 9 bases, and 14 bases separated the two germline ends. The CDR3: CASSYGPSHPPQHF. Written as DNA, the CDR3 is TGTGCCAGCAGTTACGGGCCGAGTCACCCGCCCCAGCATTTT.

The V call is TRBV29-1, the J call TRBJ2-5, with D perhaps TRBD1 (6 bases). The germline gives CDR1 SQVTM, CDR2 ANQGSEA. The CDR3 is 13 amino acids. V lost 4 bases, J lost 2 bases, and 11 bases lay in between. The CDR3 nucleotides are TGCAGCGTTGCTCGGGACACTCAAGAGACCCAGTACTTC. Its translation: CSVARDTQETQYF.

This sequence joins TRBV4-3 and TRBJ1-4; D gene uncertain. V shed 0 bases and J shed 8 bases, with 22 bases lying between them. The germline gives CDR1 LGHNA, CDR2 YSLEER. This CDR3 is built from 18 residues. Written as DNA, the CDR3 is TGCGCCAGCAGCCAAGATCTAGGGCGGCTGCTAACCCCCGAAAAACTGTTTTTT. Translating gives CASSQDLGRLLTPEKLFF.

V usage is TRBV20-1 and J usage is TRBJ1-1, with 10 bases aligning to TRBD1. The germline V gene has CDR1 DFQATT and CDR2 SNEGSKA (reference sequence). The junction had 20 bases not matched to a gene; V was cut back by 3 bases and J by 1 base. The CDR3 is 20 residues long. The CDR3 coding sequence is TGCAGTGCTAGTGGGTATTTGGTGGGACAGGGGCGGAGGGGGAACACTGAAGCTTTCTTT. Protein: CSASGYLVGQGRRGNTEAFF.

This rearrangement joins TRBV20-1 to TRBJ1-5; 7 nucleotides align to TRBD1. Germline CDR1 and CDR2: DFQATT and SNEGSKA (reference sequence). V was clipped by 0 bases and J by 3 bases; unmatched bases: 8. The CDR3 is 16 amino acids. Here the CDR3 reads CSARDAGQALNQPQHF. CDR3 in DNA: TGCAGTGCTAGAGATGCCGGACAGGCGCTCAATCAGCCCCAGCATTTT.

V and J are TRBV24-1 and TRBJ2-3, with 14 nucleotides matching TRBD2. This CDR3 has 17 residues. Germline values: CDR1 KGHDR, CDR2 SFDVKD. Losses at the gene ends were 3 bases for V and 5 bases for J; bases not matched to a gene: 6. As DNA, the CDR3 is TGTGCCACCAGTGATCCGGGACTAGCGGGAGCAATAGATACGCAGTATTTT. Residues: CATSDPGLAGAIDTQYF.